Listed here is a single T cell receptor beta chain. Germline CDR1 reads MNHEY; CDR2 reads SMNVEV (reference sequence). This CDR3 comprises 13 residues. Trimming shortened V by 3 bases and J by 2 bases, and 8 bases separated the two germline ends. In TCRdb, the 5' RACE reads were re-called with MiXCR into one record per CDR3 protein. The repertoire has 470,000 or so distinct CDR3 sequences, 20% of them found once; the top ten carry 7.5% to 9.5%. This sample stems from a study of T-cell memory formation after mild COVID-19. The source is an adult woman who had mild COVID-19 (a few samples of this study predate the infection). Cell type and time point are not known. The V gene is TRBV27, the J gene TRBJ2-7, with a weak D call TRBD2 (6 bases). The sample was PBMCs or a T cell subset sorted from them (not recorded which). CDR3: CASSFQRAYEQYF. DNA for the CDR3: TGTGCCAGCAGTTTCCAGCGGGCCTACGAGCAGTACTTC.